This T cell receptor (beta chain) derives from a study of cytomegalovirus exposure and HLA in healthy donors. Overall study results and limits: A previous analysis found most TCR beta V segments productive roughly 87% or roughly 30% of the time.

The PCR ran on 60 Vbeta and 13 Jbeta primers. The method was immunoSEQ multiplex PCR; TCRdb's version includes in-frame clones alone and lacks a portion of them. The sample consists of under 150,000 clones, approximately 81% of them appearing once. This CDR3 contains 14 residues. Germline CDR1 SGHDT, CDR2 YYEEEE. V gave up 4 bases and J gave up 2 bases; unmatched junction bases: 5. Comment on this clone: Its cognate antigen is unknown.

Nominal health characterized the donors when sampled, though unrecorded immune exposures were likely. This sequence originates from a woman aged 40 to 50 in good health and CMV-seropositive. V is TRBV5-6 and J is TRBJ2-7, with 8 nucleotides matching TRBD2. Sequenced sample: PBMCs. The CDR3 region has the DNA TGTGCCAGCAGCCGGGGGGGGGCACCCTACGAGCAGTACTTC. This gives the protein CASSRGGAPYEQYF.